These 10 T cell receptor beta chains share one sample of origin, sequenced in a study of blood T cell repertoires in COVID-19. Generated by immunoSEQ multiplex PCR, the TCRdb table keeps only in-frame clones and is missing some. The sample includes tens of thousands of clones, approximately 90% seen only once; the top ten take 25% to 35%. The sample comprised peripheral blood. Receptors originate from a man between 45 and 60 years old with active or convalescent COVID-19.

The chain uses TRBV30 and TRBJ2-3; tentative D call: TRBD2 (6 bases). V was clipped by 0 bases and J by 4 bases, with 11 bases between them. The CDR3 length is 14 residues. Germline V gene data show CDR1 as GTSNPN and CDR2 as SVGIG (reference sequence). The CDR3: CAWSVGRFADTQYF. The DNA for the CDR3 is TGTGCCTGGAGTGTAGGGAGGTTCGCAGATACGCAGTATTTT.

This clone was detected a few times. J is TRBJ2-2 and V is TRBV2; D is perhaps TRBD1 (5 bases). The germline V gene encodes CDR1 SNHLY and CDR2 FYNNEI. The ends were cut back, 6 bases at V and 7 bases at J, with 12 bases in the middle. The CDR3 consists of 13 residues. The CDR3 bases are TGTGCCAGCAGGGAGCGCCAGGGCGGGGAGCTGTTTTTT. This sequence encodes CASRERQGGELFF.

The J gene is TRBJ2-5, the V gene TRBV7-6; D perhaps matches TRBD2 (6 bases). CDR1 and CDR2 from the germline V gene are SGHVS and FNYEAQ. With 2 bases removed from V and 1 base from J, the gap between germline ends came to 11 bases. The CDR3 has 15 amino acids. CDR3 region: CASSLYAGIQETQYF. As DNA, the CDR3 is TGTGCCAGCAGCTTATATGCGGGGATCCAAGAGACCCAGTACTTC.

The chain combines TRBV28 with TRBJ1-4, with D maybe TRBD1 (6 bases). The ends were cut back, 7 bases at V and 7 bases at J, with 13 bases in the middle. This CDR3 contains 13 residues. Germline V lookup: CDR1 MDHEN, CDR2 SYDVKM. As DNA, the CDR3 is TGTGCCAGCAACGGGGGGCTGGGTGAAAAACTGTTTTTT. Amino acids: CASNGGLGEKLFF.

V gene TRBV4-3 combines with J gene TRBJ2-7; the D gene is possibly TRBD1 (5 bases). Germline V gene sequence: CDR1 LGHNA, CDR2 YSLEER. This CDR3 has 16 amino acids. Trimming cost V 0 bases and J 5 bases, with 17 bases left between them. The CDR3 here is CASSQESRPRTHEQYF. The CDR3 nucleotides are TGCGCCAGCAGCCAAGAGAGTCGCCCACGGACACACGAGCAGTACTTC.

The J gene is TRBJ1-1, the V gene TRBV6-6; D is possibly TRBD1 (6 bases). V lost 5 bases, J lost 1 base, and 17 bases lay in between. Per the germline V gene, CDR1 is MNHNY and CDR2 is SVGAGI (reference sequence). The CDR3 loop spans 16 amino acids. The CDR3 nucleotides are TGTGCCAGCAGTCAAGGACAGAGGGCCCAGAACACTGAAGCTTTCTTT. Protein: CASSQGQRAQNTEAFF.

The chain links TRBV19 to TRBJ2-3, with 8 bases that match TRBD1. V shed 6 bases, J shed 1 base, and the junction held 12 bases outside the gene matches. Per the germline V gene, CDR1 is LNHDA and CDR2 is SQIVND (reference sequence). The CDR3 runs to 17 residues. CDR3 residues: CASSEGAGTGGTDTQYF. CDR3 sequence (DNA): TGTGCCAGTAGCGAGGGAGCCGGGACAGGAGGCACAGATACGCAGTATTTT.

The chain combines TRBV19 with TRBJ2-2, with D unresolved. Trimming stripped 1 base from V and 2 bases from J, with 5 bases between. The germline gives CDR1 LNHDA, CDR2 SQIVND (reference sequence). CDR3 length: 14 residues. CDR3 nucleotide sequence: TGTGCCAGTAGTATAGCCCCAAACACCGGGGAGCTGTTTTTT. Protein product: CASSIAPNTGELFF.

The CDR3 loop reads CASSLKGSRVAGELFF. In DNA, the CDR3 is TGTGCCAGCAGCTTAAAGGGGTCTAGGGTCGCCGGGGAGCTGTTTTTT. The V gene is TRBV7-8, the J gene TRBJ2-2, with a possible D match to TRBD1 (5 bases). Germline V gene sequence: CDR1 SGHVS, CDR2 FQNEAQ. Trimming left V 2 bases short and J 6 bases short, with 16 bases between. The CDR3 is 16 amino acids.

The chain employs TRBV2 and TRBJ1-4; 7 bases are shared with TRBD1. This CDR3 region has 14 residues. The V and J ends lost 4 bases and 8 bases, in that order; junction bases with no gene match: 7. CDR1 and CDR2 (germline): SNHLY, FYNNEI. In DNA, the CDR3 is TGTGCCAGCAGTGGCACAGGGGCACAAGAAAAACTGTTTTTT. Translated: CASSGTGAQEKLFF.